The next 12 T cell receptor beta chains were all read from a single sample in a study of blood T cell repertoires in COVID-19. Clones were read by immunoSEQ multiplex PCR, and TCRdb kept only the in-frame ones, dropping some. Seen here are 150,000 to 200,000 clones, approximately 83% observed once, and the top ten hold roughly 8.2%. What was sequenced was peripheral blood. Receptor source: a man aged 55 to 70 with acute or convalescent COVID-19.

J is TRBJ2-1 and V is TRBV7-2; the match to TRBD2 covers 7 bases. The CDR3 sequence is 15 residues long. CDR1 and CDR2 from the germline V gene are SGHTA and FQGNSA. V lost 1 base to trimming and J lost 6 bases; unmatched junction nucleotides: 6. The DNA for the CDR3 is TGTGCCAGCAGCTTAGTATTGGCTAGCGGCAATGAGCAGTTCTTC. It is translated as CASSLVLASGNEQFF.

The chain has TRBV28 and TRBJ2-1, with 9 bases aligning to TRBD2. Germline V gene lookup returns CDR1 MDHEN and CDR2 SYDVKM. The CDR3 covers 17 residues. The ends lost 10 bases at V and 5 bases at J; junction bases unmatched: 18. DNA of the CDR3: TGTGCCACGCTAGCGGGAAGCACCGCCACAGTTAACAATGAGCAGTTCTTC. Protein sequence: CATLAGSTATVNNEQFF.

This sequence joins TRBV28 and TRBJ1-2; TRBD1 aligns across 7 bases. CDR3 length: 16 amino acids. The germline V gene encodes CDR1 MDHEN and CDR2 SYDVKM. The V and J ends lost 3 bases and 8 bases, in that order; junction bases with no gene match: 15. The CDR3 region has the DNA TGTGCCAGCAGTTTGTGGGGCACAGGGGCTCCTATGGGCTACACCTTC. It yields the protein CASSLWGTGAPMGYTF.

CDR3 sequence: CASSFQLAGEDTQYF. As DNA, the CDR3 is TGCGCCAGCAGCTTCCAGCTAGCGGGAGAAGATACGCAGTATTTT. The gene calls are TRBV5-1 and TRBJ2-3; 10 nucleotides match TRBD2. The CDR3 is 15 residues long. Trimming removed 2 bases from V and 5 bases from J; junction bases left unmatched: 5. CDR1 is SGHRS and CDR2 is YFSETQ in the germline V gene.

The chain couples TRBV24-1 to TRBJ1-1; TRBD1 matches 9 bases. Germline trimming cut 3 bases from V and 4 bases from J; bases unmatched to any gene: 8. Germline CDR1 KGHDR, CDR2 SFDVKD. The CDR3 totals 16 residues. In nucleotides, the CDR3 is TGTGCCACCAGTGATAACAGGGGGCGCGGTGGCACTGAAGCTTTCTTT. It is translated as CATSDNRGRGGTEAFF.

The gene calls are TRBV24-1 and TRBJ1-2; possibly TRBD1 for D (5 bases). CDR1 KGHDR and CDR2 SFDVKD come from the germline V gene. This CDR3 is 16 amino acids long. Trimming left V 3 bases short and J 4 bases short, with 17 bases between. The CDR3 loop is CATSDLDDRGLYGYTF. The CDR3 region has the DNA TGTGCCACCAGTGATCTCGATGATAGGGGCCTCTATGGCTACACCTTC.

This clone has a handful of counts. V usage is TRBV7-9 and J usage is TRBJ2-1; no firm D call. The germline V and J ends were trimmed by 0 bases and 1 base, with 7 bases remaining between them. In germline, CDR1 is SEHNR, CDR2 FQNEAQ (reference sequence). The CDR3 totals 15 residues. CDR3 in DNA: TGTGCCAGCAGCTTAGCCGGTATTTCCTACAATGAGCAGTTCTTC. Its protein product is CASSLAGISYNEQFF.

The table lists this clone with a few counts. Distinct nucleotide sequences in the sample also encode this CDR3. In nucleotides, the CDR3 is TGTGCCAGCAGTCCTAGGACAGGGTTGAATCAGCCCCAGCATTTT. This sequence encodes CASSPRTGLNQPQHF. V is TRBV28 and J is TRBJ1-5; 8 bases line up with TRBD1. Germline trimming cut 5 bases from V and 4 bases from J; bases unmatched to any gene: 7. CDR3 length: 15 amino acids. Germline V gene lookup returns CDR1 MDHEN and CDR2 SYDVKM. The full variable domain, completed using reference TRBV28 and TRBJ1-5, is DVKVTQSSRYLVKRTGEKVFLECVQDMDHENMFWYRQDPGLGLRLIYFSYDVKMKEKGDIPEGYSVSREKKERFSLILESASTNQTSMYLCASSPRTGLNQPQHFGDGTRLSIL.

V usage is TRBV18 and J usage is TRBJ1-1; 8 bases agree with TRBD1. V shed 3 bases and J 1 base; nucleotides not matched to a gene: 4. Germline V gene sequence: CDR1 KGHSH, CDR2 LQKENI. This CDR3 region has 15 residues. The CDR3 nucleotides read TGTGCCAGCTCACCCCGGACAGGGTCGAACACTGAAGCTTTCTTT. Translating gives CASSPRTGSNTEAFF.

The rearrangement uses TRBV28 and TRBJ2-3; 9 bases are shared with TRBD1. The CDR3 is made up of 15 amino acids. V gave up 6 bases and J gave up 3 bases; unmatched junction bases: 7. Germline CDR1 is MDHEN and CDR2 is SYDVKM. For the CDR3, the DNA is TGTGCCAGCAGAACAGGGGGCTTCGAAACAGATACGCAGTATTTT. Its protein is CASRTGGFETDTQYF.

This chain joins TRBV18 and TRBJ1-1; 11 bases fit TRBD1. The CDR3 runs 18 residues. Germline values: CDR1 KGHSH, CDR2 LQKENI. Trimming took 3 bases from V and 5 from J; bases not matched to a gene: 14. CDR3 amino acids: CASSPFQDRGLSVTEAFF. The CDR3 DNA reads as TGTGCCAGCTCACCCTTCCAGGACAGGGGGCTATCAGTGACTGAAGCTTTCTTT.

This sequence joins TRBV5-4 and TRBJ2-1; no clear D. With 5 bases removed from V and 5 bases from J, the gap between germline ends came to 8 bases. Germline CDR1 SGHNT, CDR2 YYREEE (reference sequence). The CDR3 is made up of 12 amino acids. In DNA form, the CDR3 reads TGTGCCAGCAGTCGGCAGGACAATGAGCAGTTCTTC. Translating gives CASSRQDNEQFF.